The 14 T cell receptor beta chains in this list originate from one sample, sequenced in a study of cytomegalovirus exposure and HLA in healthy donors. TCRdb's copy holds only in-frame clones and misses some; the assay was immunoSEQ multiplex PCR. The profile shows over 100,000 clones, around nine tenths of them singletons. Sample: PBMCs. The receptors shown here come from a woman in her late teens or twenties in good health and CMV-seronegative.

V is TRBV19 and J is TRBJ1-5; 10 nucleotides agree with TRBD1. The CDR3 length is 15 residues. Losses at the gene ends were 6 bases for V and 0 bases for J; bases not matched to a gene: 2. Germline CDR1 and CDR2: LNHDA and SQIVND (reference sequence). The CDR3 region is CASRRTGGSNQPQHF. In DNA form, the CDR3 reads TGTGCCAGTAGAAGGACAGGGGGTAGCAATCAGCCCCAGCATTTT.

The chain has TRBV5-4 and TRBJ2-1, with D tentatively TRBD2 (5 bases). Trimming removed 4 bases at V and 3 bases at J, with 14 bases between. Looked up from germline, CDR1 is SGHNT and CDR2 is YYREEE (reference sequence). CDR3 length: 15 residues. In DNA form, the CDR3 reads TGTGCCAGCAGCCTGGAGTCGGGGTTCTACAATGAGCAGTTCTTC. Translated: CASSLESGFYNEQFF.

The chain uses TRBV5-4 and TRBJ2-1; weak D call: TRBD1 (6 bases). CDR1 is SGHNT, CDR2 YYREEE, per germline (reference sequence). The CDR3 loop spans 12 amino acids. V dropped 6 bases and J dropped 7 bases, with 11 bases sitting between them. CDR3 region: CASTNRENEQFF. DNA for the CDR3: TGTGCCAGCACCAACAGGGAGAATGAGCAGTTCTTC.

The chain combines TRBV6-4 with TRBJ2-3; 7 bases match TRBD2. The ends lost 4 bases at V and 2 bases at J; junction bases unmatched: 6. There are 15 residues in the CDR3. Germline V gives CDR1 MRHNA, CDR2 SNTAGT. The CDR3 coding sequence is TGTGCCAGCAGTGTTCGGGGGAGGGCCACAGATACGCAGTATTTT. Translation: CASSVRGRATDTQYF.

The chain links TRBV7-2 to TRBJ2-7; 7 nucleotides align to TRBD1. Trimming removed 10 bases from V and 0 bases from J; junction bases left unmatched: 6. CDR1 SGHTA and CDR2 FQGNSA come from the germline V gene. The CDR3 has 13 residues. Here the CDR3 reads CATTNRGSYEQYF. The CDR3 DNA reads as TGTGCCACCACCAACAGGGGCTCCTACGAGCAGTACTTC.

The CDR3 here is CASSFSQGALYYEQYF. In nucleotides, the CDR3 is TGTGCCAGCAGTTTCAGCCAGGGGGCACTCTACTACGAGCAGTACTTC. The rearrangement uses TRBV27 and TRBJ2-7; 8 nucleotides match TRBD1. Trimming took 3 bases from V and 3 from J; bases not matched to a gene: 10. CDR3 length equals 16 residues. The germline gives CDR1 MNHEY, CDR2 SMNVEV (reference sequence).

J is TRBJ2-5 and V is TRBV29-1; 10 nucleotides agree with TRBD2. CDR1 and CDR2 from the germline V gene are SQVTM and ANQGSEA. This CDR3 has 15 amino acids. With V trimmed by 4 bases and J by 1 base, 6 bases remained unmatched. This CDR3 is CSVVRLAGFQETQYF. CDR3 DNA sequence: TGCAGCGTTGTACGACTAGCGGGCTTCCAAGAGACCCAGTACTTC.

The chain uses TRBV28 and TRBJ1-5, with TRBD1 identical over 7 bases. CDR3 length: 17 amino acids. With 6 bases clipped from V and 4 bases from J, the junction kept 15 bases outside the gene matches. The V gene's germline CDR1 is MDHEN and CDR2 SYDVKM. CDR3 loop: CASRRSVQGFPNQPQHF. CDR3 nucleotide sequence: TGTGCCAGCAGAAGGTCGGTACAGGGGTTCCCTAATCAGCCCCAGCATTTT.

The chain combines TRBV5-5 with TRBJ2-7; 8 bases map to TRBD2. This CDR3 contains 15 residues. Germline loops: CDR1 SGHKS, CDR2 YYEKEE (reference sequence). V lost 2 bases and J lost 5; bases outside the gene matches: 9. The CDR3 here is CASSFVGTRDHEQYF. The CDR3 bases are TGTGCCAGCAGCTTTGTCGGGACTAGGGACCACGAGCAGTACTTC. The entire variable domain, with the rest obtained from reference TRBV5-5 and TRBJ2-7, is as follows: DAGVTQSPTHLIKTRGQQVTLRCSPISGHKSVSWYQQVLGQGPQFIFQYYEKEERGRGNFPDRFSARQFPNYSSELNVNALLLGDSALYLCASSFVGTRDHEQYFGPGTRLTVT.

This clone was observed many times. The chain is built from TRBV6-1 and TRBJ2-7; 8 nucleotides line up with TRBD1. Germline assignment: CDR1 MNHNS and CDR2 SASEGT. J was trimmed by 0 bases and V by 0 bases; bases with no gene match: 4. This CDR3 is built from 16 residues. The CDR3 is CASSEATGTGSYEQYF. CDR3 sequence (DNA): TGTGCCAGCAGTGAAGCTACCGGGACAGGCTCCTACGAGCAGTACTTC.

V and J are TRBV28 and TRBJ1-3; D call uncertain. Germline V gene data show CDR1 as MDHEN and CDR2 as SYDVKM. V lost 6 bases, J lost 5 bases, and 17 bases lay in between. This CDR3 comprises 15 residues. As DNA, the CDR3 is TGTGCCAGCAGGGAGGGCTTTGGGTATAGAAACACCATATATTTT. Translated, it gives CASREGFGYRNTIYF.

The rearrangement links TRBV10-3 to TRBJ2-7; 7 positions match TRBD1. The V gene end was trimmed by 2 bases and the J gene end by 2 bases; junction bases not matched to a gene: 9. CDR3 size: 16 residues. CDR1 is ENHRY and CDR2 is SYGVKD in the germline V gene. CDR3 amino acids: CAISEGQVLAPYEQYF. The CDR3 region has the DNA TGTGCCATCAGTGAGGGACAGGTCCTCGCTCCCTACGAGCAGTACTTC.

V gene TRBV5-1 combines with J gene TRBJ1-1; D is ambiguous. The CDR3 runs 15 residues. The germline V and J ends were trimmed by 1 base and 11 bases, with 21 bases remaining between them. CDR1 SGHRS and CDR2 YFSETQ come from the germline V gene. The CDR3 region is CASSLPSSAEPMAFF. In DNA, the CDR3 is TGCGCCAGCAGCTTGCCCTCGTCAGCGGAGCCAATGGCTTTCTTT.

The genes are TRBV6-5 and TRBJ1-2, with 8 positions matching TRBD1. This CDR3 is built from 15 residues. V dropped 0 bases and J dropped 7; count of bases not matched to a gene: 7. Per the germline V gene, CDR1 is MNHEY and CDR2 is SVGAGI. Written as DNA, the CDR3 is TGTGCCAGCAGTTACTCGATGGCAGGGGGCTTTGGCTACACCTTC. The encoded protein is CASSYSMAGGFGYTF.